The present entry profiles one T cell receptor beta chain with its context. Its matching antigen is unknown. This record belongs to a study of vaccination effects on CD4 cells after COVID-19. Whole-study context: Participants received two doses of either the BNT162b2 or mRNA-1273 vaccine. Study-wide results and limits: Within healthy vaccinees, only 1 of 255 vaccine-induced clones displayed cross-reactivity with common cold coronaviruses.

Pools of viral peptides were used by the ViraFEST assay to expand antigen-specific CD4+ T cells ahead of sequencing. Culture lasted around eleven days before CD4+ T cell isolation. Vaccine recipients had no previous SARS-CoV-2 infection; their nucleocapsid antibodies were negative. In the cultures, half the medium was exchanged for IL-2 medium on days 3 and 7. The table came from immunoSEQ multiplex PCR; TCRdb's copy has only in-frame clones and leaves some out. This table has tens of thousands of clones, roughly 76% appearing once. After removal of 5 bases from V and 4 bases from J, the junction contained 10 bases not matched to a gene. The CDR3 length is 15 residues. CDR1 is MNHEY, CDR2 SVGAGI, per germline.

This chain joins TRBV6-5 and TRBJ2-5; 7 bases fit TRBD1. This sample comprised CD4+ T cells from PBMCs cultured with HCoV-229E spike peptides, obtained before COVID-19 vaccination. This TCR was sampled from a human donor who received a COVID-19 vaccine. CDR3 residues: CASSNDRVARETQYF. The CDR3 nucleotides read TGTGCCAGCAGTAACGACAGGGTAGCTCGAGAGACCCAGTACTTC.